The source of this T cell receptor (beta chain) is a study of vaccination and CD4 T cells after COVID-19. About the research overall: Post-vaccination specimens were collected at a median of about 66 days following dose two (range 14 to 241). No peptide, an HIV-1 Nef pool, or a CEFX pool was what each control culture received. Study-level findings and limits: Convalescent patients' median share of reactive clones seen only post-vaccination was about 86%.

Stated treatment: approximately nine-day PBMC culture with coronavirus spike peptide pools or control peptides (ViraFEST assay). Cultured CD4+ T cells had their DNA profiled by the Oncomine TCR Beta short-read assay. Each CDR3 protein is one row after TCRdb ran MiXCR on the PCR reads. The sample consists of under 4,500 distinct CDR3 sequences, 38% of them appearing once. Concerning this clonotype: Its antigen is unknown.

Germline V CDR1 and CDR2: LNHDA, SQIVND (reference sequence). The CDR3 runs 16 residues. Trimming cost V 5 bases and J 6 bases; bases outside gene matches: 8. The receptor was isolated from a human donor who had recovered from COVID-19. The material sequenced was CD4+ T cells from blood, cultured in vitro. The J gene is TRBJ1-5, the V gene TRBV19; 12 bases align to TRBD1. CDR3: CASSPGDRGQGQPQHF. CDR3 in DNA: TGTGCCAGTAGTCCCGGGGACAGGGGGCAGGGTCAGCCCCAGCATTTT.